The clone carrying this TCR beta chain turned up a few times. Its antigen is as yet unknown. The V gene lost 2 bases and the J gene lost 6 bases, with 14 bases spanning the gap. In germline, CDR1 is LNHDA, CDR2 SQIVND (reference sequence). This CDR3 is 15 amino acids long. This entry comes from a study of response to subunit inactivated influenza vaccine. Regarding the study as a whole: Seasonal influenza vaccination, on each occasion, was suggested by the authors to recruit few new T cells.

MiXCR was run by TCRdb on the RT-PCR reads, yielding one entry per CDR3 protein. Here the sample spans more than 250,000 distinct CDR3 sequences, 21% being singletons. This clonotype originated in a man aged 50 to 69 who received an inactivated influenza vaccine. J is TRBJ1-5 and V is TRBV19; tentative D call: TRBD1 (5 bases). Sequencing was performed on PBMCs from blood, taken approximately 20 months after vaccination. The CDR3 sequence: CASSIKGASGQPQHF. The CDR3 DNA sequence: TGTGCCAGTAGTATAAAAGGGGCGTCGGGTCAGCCCCAGCATTTT.